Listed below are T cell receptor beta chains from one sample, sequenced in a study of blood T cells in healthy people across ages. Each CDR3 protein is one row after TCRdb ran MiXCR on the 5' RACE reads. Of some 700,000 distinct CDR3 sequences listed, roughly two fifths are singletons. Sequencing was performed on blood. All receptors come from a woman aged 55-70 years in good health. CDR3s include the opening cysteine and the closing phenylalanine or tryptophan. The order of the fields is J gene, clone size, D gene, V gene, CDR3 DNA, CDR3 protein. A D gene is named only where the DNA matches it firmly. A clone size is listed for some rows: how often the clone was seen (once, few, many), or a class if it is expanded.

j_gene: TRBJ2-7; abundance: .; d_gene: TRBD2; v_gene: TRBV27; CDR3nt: TGTGCCAGCAGTGTACCGGGACTAGCGGCCACCCACCGGTACTTC; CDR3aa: CASSVPGLAATHRYF
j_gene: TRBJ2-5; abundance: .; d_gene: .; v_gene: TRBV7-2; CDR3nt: TGTGCCAGCAGCTTATGGCTAGCGAAAGAGACCCAGTACTTC; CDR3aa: CASSLWLAKETQYF
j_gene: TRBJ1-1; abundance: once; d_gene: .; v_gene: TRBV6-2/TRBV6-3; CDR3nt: TGTGCCAGCAGTTACGCGGAGAACACTGAAGCTTTCTTT; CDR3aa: CASSYAENTEAFF
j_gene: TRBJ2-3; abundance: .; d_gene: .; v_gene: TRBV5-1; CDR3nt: TGCGCCAGCAGCTTGGAACAGGACCTCACAGATACGCAGTATTTT; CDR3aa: CASSLEQDLTDTQYF
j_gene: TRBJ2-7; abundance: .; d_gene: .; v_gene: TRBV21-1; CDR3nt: TGTGCCAGCAACAAAAGGACCGGGACAGGCCCCTACGAGCAGTACTTC; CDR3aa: CASNKRTGTGPYEQYF
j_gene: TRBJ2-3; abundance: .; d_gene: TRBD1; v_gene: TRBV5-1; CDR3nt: TGCGCCAGCAGCCCAAGGCCGGCAGGGGGCAGGGAAACAGATACGCAGTATTTT; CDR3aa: CASSPRPAGGRETDTQYF
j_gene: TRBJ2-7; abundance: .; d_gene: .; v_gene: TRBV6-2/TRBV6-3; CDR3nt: TGTGCCAGCAGGTACCTGGGGACGCTACGTTACGAGCAGTACTTC; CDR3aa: CASRYLGTLRYEQYF
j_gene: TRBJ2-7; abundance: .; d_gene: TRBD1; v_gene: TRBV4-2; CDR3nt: TGTGCCAGCAGCCAGACGAGGGACAGGGCGTACGAGCAGTACTTC; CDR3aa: CASSQTRDRAYEQYF
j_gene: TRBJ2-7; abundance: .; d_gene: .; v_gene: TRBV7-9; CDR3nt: TGTGTCAGCAGCTTAGAAGGTTACGAGCAGTACTTC; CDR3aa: CVSSLEGYEQYF
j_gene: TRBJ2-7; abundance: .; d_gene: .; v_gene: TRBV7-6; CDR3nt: TGTGCCAGCAGCTTAGTACCGGGACCACCCCCCTACGAGCAGTACTTC; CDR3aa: CASSLVPGPPPYEQYF
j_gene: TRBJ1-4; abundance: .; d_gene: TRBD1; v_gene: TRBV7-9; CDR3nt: TGTGCCAGCAGCTTCCGAGGGACAGGGCTTGGAAATGAAAAACTGTTTTTT; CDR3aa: CASSFRGTGLGNEKLFF
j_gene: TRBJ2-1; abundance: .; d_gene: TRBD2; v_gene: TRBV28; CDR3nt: TGTGCCAGCACCCGGACTAGCGGGAGATTTGAGCAGTTCTTC; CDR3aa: CASTRTSGRFEQFF
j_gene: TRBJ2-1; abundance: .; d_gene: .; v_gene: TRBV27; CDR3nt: TGTGCCAGCAGTCCATATAAGCTGAGGAGCTCCTACAATGAGCAGTTCTTC; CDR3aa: CASSPYKLRSSYNEQFF
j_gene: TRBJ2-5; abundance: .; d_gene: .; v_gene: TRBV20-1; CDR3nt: TGCAGTGCTAGAGATTATGGGGGGCTAAGTATCTATGAGCAGTACTTC; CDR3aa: CSARDYGGLSIYEQYF
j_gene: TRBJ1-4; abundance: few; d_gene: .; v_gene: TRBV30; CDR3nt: TGTGCCTGGAAGGCGGGGGATGAAAAACTGTTTTTT; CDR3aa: CAWKAGDEKLFF
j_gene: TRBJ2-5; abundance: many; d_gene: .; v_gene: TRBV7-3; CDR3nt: TGTGCCAGCAGCTTAGACACCCACCAAGAGACCCAGTACTTC; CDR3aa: CASSLDTHQETQYF
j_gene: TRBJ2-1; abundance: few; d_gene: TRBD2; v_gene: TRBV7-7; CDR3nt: TGTGCTAGCAGTACGGGACTAGCGAAGTCGGATGAGCAGTTCTTC; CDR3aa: CASSTGLAKSDEQFF
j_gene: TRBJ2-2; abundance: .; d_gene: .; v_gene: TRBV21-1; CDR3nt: TGTGCCAGCCGGACGGGCGGGGAGCTGTTTTTT; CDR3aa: CASRTGGELFF
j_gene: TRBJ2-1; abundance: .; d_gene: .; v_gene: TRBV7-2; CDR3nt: TGTGCCAGCAGCTTAGAGCGGCGCCACAATGAGCAGTTCTTC; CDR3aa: CASSLERRHNEQFF
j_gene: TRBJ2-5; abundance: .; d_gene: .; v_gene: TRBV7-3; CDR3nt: TGTGCCAGCAGCTTAATCTTCGGGGGCGCGGAGACCCAGTACTTC; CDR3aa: CASSLIFGGAETQYF
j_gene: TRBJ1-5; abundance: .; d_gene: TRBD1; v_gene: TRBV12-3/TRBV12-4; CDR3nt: TGTGCCAGCAGTTTTACAGGGGGGAGCAATCAGCCCCAGCATTTT; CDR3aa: CASSFTGGSNQPQHF
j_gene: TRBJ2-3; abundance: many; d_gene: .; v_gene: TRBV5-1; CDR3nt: TGCGCCAGCAGCTGGGGGGACGACACAGATACGCAGTATTTT; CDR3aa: CASSWGDDTDTQYF
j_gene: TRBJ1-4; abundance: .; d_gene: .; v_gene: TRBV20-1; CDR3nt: TGCAGTGCTGTCGAATGGGGGGGGCGAAGGGAAAAACTGTTTTTT; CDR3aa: CSAVEWGGRREKLFF
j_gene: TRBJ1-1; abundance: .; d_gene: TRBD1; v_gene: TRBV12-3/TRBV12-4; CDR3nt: TGTGCCAGCAGTTACACAGGGGGCGGCACTGAAGCTTTCTTT; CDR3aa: CASSYTGGGTEAFF
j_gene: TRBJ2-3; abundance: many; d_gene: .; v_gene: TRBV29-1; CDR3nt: TGCAGCGTTGAAGCAGGGACAGATACGCAGTATTTT; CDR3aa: CSVEAGTDTQYF
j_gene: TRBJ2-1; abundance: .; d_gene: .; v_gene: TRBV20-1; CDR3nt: TGCAGTGCTAGAGATCTAGGGGCTGAGCAGTTCTTC; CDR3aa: CSARDLGAEQFF
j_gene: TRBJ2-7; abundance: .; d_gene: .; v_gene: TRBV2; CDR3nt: TGTGCCAGCAGTGAGGGAAGGGCCCTCGAGCAGTACTTC; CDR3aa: CASSEGRALEQYF
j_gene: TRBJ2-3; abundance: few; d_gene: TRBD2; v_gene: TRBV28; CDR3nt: TGTGCCAGCAGTTTGCGGCGGGAGGCGGGAGATACGCAGTATTTT; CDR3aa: CASSLRREAGDTQYF
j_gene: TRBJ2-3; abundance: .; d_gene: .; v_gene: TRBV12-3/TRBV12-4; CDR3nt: TGTGCCAGCAGGGGTAGCGCAGATACGCAGTATTTT; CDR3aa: CASRGSADTQYF
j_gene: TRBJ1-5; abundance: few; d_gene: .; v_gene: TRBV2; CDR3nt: TGTGCCAGCAGTGAATTCCAGGGGTATCCCTATAGCAATCAGCCCCAGCATTTT; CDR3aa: CASSEFQGYPYSNQPQHF
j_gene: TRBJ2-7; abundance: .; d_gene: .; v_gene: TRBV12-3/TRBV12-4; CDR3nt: TGTGCCGGCAGTTTACAGGTGGCCTACGAGCAGTACTTC; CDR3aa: CAGSLQVAYEQYF
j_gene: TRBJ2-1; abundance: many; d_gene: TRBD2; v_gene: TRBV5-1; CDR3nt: TGCGCCAGCAGCTTGGGACTAGCGGGGGGGCACAATGAGCAGTTCTTC; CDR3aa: CASSLGLAGGHNEQFF
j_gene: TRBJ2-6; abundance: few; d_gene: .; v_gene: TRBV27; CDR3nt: TGTGCCAGCAGCCAAAGGCCCTATAAAACAGGAGCCGTCTCTGGGGCCAACGTCCTGACTTTC; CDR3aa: CASSQRPYKTGAVSGANVLTF
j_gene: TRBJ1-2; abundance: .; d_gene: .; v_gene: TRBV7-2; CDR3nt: TGTGCCAGCAGCTTAACCGGTAAAGGCTACACCTTC; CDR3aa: CASSLTGKGYTF
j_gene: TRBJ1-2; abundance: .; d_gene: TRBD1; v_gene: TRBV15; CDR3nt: TGTGCCACCAGCAGTGACCCGGGACAGATATTTAACTATGGCTACACCTTC; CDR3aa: CATSSDPGQIFNYGYTF